The next 32 T cell receptor beta chains were all read from a single sample in a study of persistence of HIV-infected CD4 T cells. No antigens are known for them. Anti-CD3/anti-CD28 beads served as a nonspecific positive control stimulus. Responding CD4+ T cells were sorted by upregulation of both CD40 ligand and CD69. This was the immunoSEQ version 4 assay in survey mode. Generated by immunoSEQ multiplex PCR, the TCRdb table keeps only in-frame clones and is missing some. The sample records around 35,000 clones, approximately 88% being singletons. The input for sequencing was CD4+ T cells sorted from PBMCs after approximately 20-hour stimulation, taken from a patient who received antiretroviral therapy. Receptor source: an adult man with HIV who was CMV-seropositive.

V gene TRBV4-2 combines with J gene TRBJ2-7; D remains unclear. Germline CDR1 and CDR2: LGHNA and YNFKEQ. V dropped 3 bases and J dropped 2 bases, with 11 bases sitting between them. The CDR3 is made up of 14 amino acids. The CDR3 nucleotides read TGTGCCAGCAGCCAGGAGACCGCAACCTACGAGCAGTACTTC. Encoded protein: CASSQETATYEQYF.

The chain has TRBV2 and TRBJ1-5; 10 bases are shared with TRBD1. The junction had 7 bases not matched to a gene; V was cut back by 5 bases and J by 3 bases. Germline CDR1 SNHLY, CDR2 FYNNEI. This CDR3 spans 16 amino acids. The CDR3 region has the DNA TGTGCCAGCAGTACCGGGACAGGGGCCTTCAATCAGCCCCAGCATTTT. Encoded protein: CASSTGTGAFNQPQHF.

The chain has TRBV5-1 and TRBJ1-1; maybe TRBD1 (5 bases). Between the trimmed V and J ends, which lost 0 bases and 2 bases, there was a span of 8 bases. CDR1 is SGHRS and CDR2 is YFSETQ in the germline V gene. The CDR3 loop spans 14 amino acids. The chain's CDR3 is CASSLGQFNTEAFF. CDR3 nucleotides: TGCGCCAGCAGCTTGGGACAGTTTAACACTGAAGCTTTCTTT. Supplemented by reference TRBV5-1 and TRBJ1-1, the full variable domain reads KAGVTQTPRYLIKTRGQQVTLSCSPISGHRSVSWYQQTPGQGLQFLFEYFSETQRNKGNFPGRFSGRQFSNSRSEMNVSTLELGDSALYLCASSLGQFNTEAFFGQGTRLTVV.

This chain uses TRBV4-2 with TRBJ2-5, with D maybe TRBD1 (6 bases). Germline CDR1 and CDR2: LGHNA and YNFKEQ. V was pared by 0 bases and J by 5 bases, with 10 bases between. This CDR3 has 14 amino acids. CDR3: CASSQDFRGETQYF. CDR3 in DNA: TGTGCCAGCAGCCAAGATTTCAGGGGCGAGACCCAGTACTTC.

The chain employs TRBV11-3 and TRBJ2-1; no reliable D call. CDR1 and CDR2 (germline): SGHNT, YENEEA. This CDR3 spans 14 amino acids. Trimming took 1 base from V and 10 from J, leaving 14 bases between them. CDR3 DNA: TGTGCCAGCAGCTTAGGACAAACCTTTGGGGAGCAGTTCTTC. It codes for CASSLGQTFGEQFF.

This clone was seen a single time. The V and J genes are TRBV7-2 and TRBJ1-1; weak D call: TRBD1 (5 bases). The CDR3 is 14 residues long. With 2 bases removed from V and 4 bases from J, the gap between germline ends came to 11 bases. The germline V gene has CDR1 SGHTA and CDR2 FQGNSA. The CDR3 nucleotides are TGTGCCAGCAGCTTATACACGGGGGGCACTGAAGCTTTCTTT. Its translation is CASSLYTGGTEAFF.

The chain employs TRBV28 and TRBJ2-7; TRBD2 matches at 11 bases. The CDR3 is made up of 15 amino acids. J gave up 2 bases and V 6 bases, and 6 bases lay outside the gene matches. Germline loops: CDR1 MDHEN, CDR2 SYDVKM. The CDR3 sequence is CASSPPGLAAYEQYF. CDR3 bases: TGTGCCAGCAGCCCACCGGGACTAGCGGCCTACGAGCAGTACTTC.

The chain carries TRBV15 and TRBJ2-5; 9 nucleotides align to TRBD2. J gave up 1 base and V 7 bases, and 13 bases lay outside the gene matches. This CDR3 has 17 residues. Germline CDR1 LNHNV, CDR2 YYDKDF (reference sequence). CDR3 amino acids: CATTGLAQIGGQETQYF. The CDR3 nucleotides read TGTGCCACCACAGGACTAGCGCAGATTGGCGGCCAAGAGACCCAGTACTTC.

CDR3 region: CASSQDGRADYEQYF. For the CDR3, the DNA is TGTGCCAGCAGCCAAGATGGCAGGGCTGACTACGAGCAGTACTTC. J is TRBJ2-7 and V is TRBV4-2, with D perhaps TRBD1 (5 bases). Trimming took 0 bases from V and 3 from J, leaving 12 bases between them. The CDR3 is made up of 15 amino acids. CDR1 is LGHNA, CDR2 YNFKEQ, per germline.

V usage is TRBV3-1 (or the pseudogene TRBV3-2) and J usage is TRBJ1-5, with D possibly matching TRBD1 (5 bases). V lost 1 base, J lost 1 base, and 11 bases lay in between. This CDR3 region has 16 residues. Germline V gene data show CDR1 as LGHDT and CDR2 as YNNKEL (reference sequence). CDR3 nucleotide sequence: TGTGCCAGCAGCCAAGGTGGAGGGGCAAGCAATCAGCCCCAGCATTTT. It is translated as CASSQGGGASNQPQHF.

This chain links TRBV27 with TRBJ1-1; unclear D gene. The V end was cut by 3 bases, the J end by 4 bases, with 12 bases between. Germline V gene lookup returns CDR1 MNHEY and CDR2 SMNVEV (reference sequence). CDR3 size: 14 residues. The CDR3: CASSFQERGTEAFF. The DNA for the CDR3 is TGTGCCAGCAGTTTTCAGGAGAGAGGCACTGAAGCTTTCTTT.

The rearrangement links TRBV27 to TRBJ1-1; D might be TRBD1 (6 bases). The CDR3 covers 14 residues. Looked up from germline, CDR1 is MNHEY and CDR2 is SMNVEV (reference sequence). V was trimmed by 6 bases and J by 1 base, leaving 12 bases between them. CDR3 sequence reads: CASSRGPKNTEAFF. The CDR3 nucleotides read TGTGCCAGCAGCAGGGGCCCTAAGAACACTGAAGCTTTCTTT.

The chain uses TRBV24-1 and TRBJ2-1; D could derive from TRBD1 or TRBD2 (5 bases each). Trimming pared 3 bases from V and 6 bases from J, leaving 17 bases between. In germline, CDR1 is KGHDR, CDR2 SFDVKD. There are 16 residues in the CDR3. This chain's CDR3 is CATSDPGRGTGNEQFF. The CDR3 bases are TGTGCCACCAGTGATCCCGGACGAGGGACGGGCAATGAGCAGTTCTTC.

CDR3 DNA: TGTGCCAGCAGTCCATCGGGGAGGCGCCGGGATCAGCCCCAGCATTTT. It is translated as CASSPSGRRRDQPQHF. The rearrangement joins TRBV28 to TRBJ1-5; D remains unclear. Trimming removed 5 bases at V and 5 bases at J, with 19 bases between. Germline values: CDR1 MDHEN, CDR2 SYDVKM. The CDR3 loop spans 16 amino acids.

This rearrangement joins TRBV5-6 to TRBJ2-1, with TRBD1 identical over 10 bases. After removal of 1 base from V and 4 bases from J, the junction contained 2 bases not matched to a gene. The V gene's germline CDR1 is SGHDT and CDR2 YYEEEE. The CDR3 has 15 residues. CDR3: CASSLWGQGYNEQFF. The CDR3 DNA follows: TGTGCCAGCAGCTTGTGGGGACAGGGGTACAATGAGCAGTTCTTC.

V gene TRBV19 combines with J gene TRBJ2-6, with D uncertain. The CDR3 runs 16 residues. Trimming shortened V by 0 bases and J by 0 bases, and 6 bases separated the two germline ends. Germline lookup yields CDR1 LNHDA and CDR2 SQIVND (reference sequence). This chain's CDR3 is CASSIDFSSGANVLTF. The CDR3, as DNA: TGTGCCAGTAGTATAGATTTCAGCTCTGGGGCCAACGTCCTGACTTTC.

The rearrangement links TRBV10-1 to TRBJ2-4; the D gene could be TRBD1 or TRBD2 (5 bases each). Germline loops: CDR1 WNHNN, CDR2 SYGVQD (reference sequence). V lost 10 bases and J 4 bases, leaving 20 bases between the germline ends. The CDR3 sequence is 15 residues long. The CDR3 DNA is TGCGCCACCAAACGGGGCCGGGACCAGAAAAACATTCAGTACTTC. Its protein is CATKRGRDQKNIQYF.

This chain connects TRBV24-1 to TRBJ2-1; D unresolved. From germline, CDR1 is KGHDR and CDR2 SFDVKD. Trimming took off 4 bases at V and 10 bases at J, with 7 bases between the two ends. The CDR3 is made up of 11 amino acids. The CDR3 region has the DNA TGTGCCACCAGTGACTCTACGGAGCAGTTCTTC. Amino acids: CATSDSTEQFF.

The rearrangement links TRBV28 to TRBJ1-2; D may be TRBD1 (6 bases). The CDR3 totals 13 residues. Germline CDR1 and CDR2: MDHEN and SYDVKM. V was shortened by 4 bases and J by 2 bases, with 8 bases between the two germline ends. The CDR3: CASSYRVNYGYTF. The DNA of the CDR3 is TGTGCCAGCAGTTACAGGGTAAACTATGGCTACACCTTC.

The V call is TRBV4-1, the J call TRBJ1-1; D gene unclear. CDR3 size: 12 residues. Germline V gives CDR1 MGHRA, CDR2 YSYEKL. Trimming left V 3 bases short and J 7 bases short, with 9 bases between. The CDR3 coding sequence is TGCGCCAGCAGCCATCGACTCGGTGAAGCTTTCTTT. As protein: CASSHRLGEAFF.

The chain has TRBV3-1 (or the pseudogene TRBV3-2) and TRBJ2-1; 7 positions match TRBD2. The V gene's germline CDR1 is LGHDT and CDR2 YNNKEL (reference sequence). V lost 0 bases and J lost 0; bases outside the gene matches: 11. The CDR3 is made up of 19 amino acids. The CDR3 protein is CASSQDLTTASGSYNEQFF. CDR3 bases: TGTGCCAGCAGCCAAGACCTCACAACGGCTAGCGGCTCCTACAATGAGCAGTTCTTC.

This clone showed up just once. This sequence joins TRBV9 and TRBJ1-5; D perhaps matches TRBD1 (5 bases). V lost 4 bases and J lost 0, with 8 bases in between. The germline V gene has CDR1 SGDLS and CDR2 YYNGEE. CDR3 length: 14 amino acids. The CDR3: CASSPTDSNQPQHF. In nucleotides, the CDR3 is TGTGCCAGCAGCCCGACAGATAGCAATCAGCCCCAGCATTTT.

The chain carries TRBV6-2 or TRBV6-3 and TRBJ1-4; D is possibly TRBD1 (5 bases). Germline CDR1 MNHEY, CDR2 SVGEGT. This CDR3 has 14 amino acids. Trimming stripped 5 bases from V and 8 bases from J, with 15 bases between. This CDR3 reads CASSPQGGEEKLFF. CDR3 bases: TGTGCCAGCAGTCCGCAGGGTGGAGAGGAAAAACTGTTTTTT.

The rearrangement uses TRBV27 and TRBJ2-3; D perhaps matches TRBD2 (6 bases). CDR1 and CDR2 (germline): MNHEY, SMNVEV (reference sequence). This CDR3 has 13 residues. Deletions cut 3 bases from V and 5 bases from J, with 9 bases between. CDR3: CASSFREQDTQYF. The CDR3 bases are TGTGCCAGCAGTTTTCGGGAGCAAGATACGCAGTATTTT.

A few counts support this clone. The V call is TRBV6-1, the J call TRBJ1-6; D uncertain. V lost 1 base, J lost 5 bases, and 3 bases lay in between. Germline V CDR1 and CDR2: MNHNS, SASEGT. The CDR3 contains 13 residues. CDR3 DNA: TGTGCCAGCAGTGAAGGTGATAATTCACCCCTCCACTTT. It encodes CASSEGDNSPLHF.

This chain joins TRBV29-1 and TRBJ2-2; 9 positions agree with TRBD1. From germline, CDR1 is SQVTM and CDR2 ANQGSEA. With 7 bases clipped from V and 2 bases from J, the junction kept 5 bases outside the gene matches. This CDR3 region has 14 residues. The CDR3, as DNA: TGCAGCGCCAAACAGGGGGCCAACACCGGGGAGCTGTTTTTT. Amino acid sequence: CSAKQGANTGELFF.

The chain uses TRBV4-2 and TRBJ2-5; 8 bases are shared with TRBD2. Per the germline V gene, CDR1 is LGHNA and CDR2 is YNFKEQ. V lost 0 bases, J lost 7 bases, and 4 bases stayed unmatched. The CDR3 covers 14 residues. The DNA for the CDR3 is TGTGCCAGCAGCCAAGATCGGGGGGGAGTGACCCAGTACTTC. It codes for CASSQDRGGVTQYF.

The genes are TRBV6-5 and TRBJ2-7; 11 bases match TRBD2. Germline-derived CDR1 and CDR2 are MNHEY and SVGAGI. Trimming cost V 4 bases and J 12 bases; bases outside gene matches: 5. The CDR3 consists of 12 residues. This CDR3 is CASSSTSGSWYF. The CDR3 DNA follows: TGTGCCAGCAGTTCAACTAGCGGGAGTTGGTACTTC.

The chain links TRBV4-2 to TRBJ2-3, with 10 positions matching TRBD2. J was trimmed by 4 bases and V by 4 bases; bases with no gene match: 5. Germline-derived CDR1 and CDR2 are LGHNA and YNFKEQ. The CDR3 has 15 residues. CDR3 amino acids: CASSPLAGVADTQYF. Here the CDR3 DNA reads TGTGCCAGCAGCCCTCTAGCGGGAGTGGCAGATACGCAGTATTTT.

This clone was counted between two and nine times. The chain combines TRBV9 with TRBJ1-5; 7 bases are shared with TRBD1. Germline V lookup: CDR1 SGDLS, CDR2 YYNGEE. The ends lost 4 bases at V and 0 bases at J; junction bases unmatched: 4. CDR3 size: 15 residues. CDR3 DNA: TGTGCCAGCAGCCGGGGACAGTATAGCAATCAGCCCCAGCATTTT. This encodes CASSRGQYSNQPQHF.

This chain joins TRBV10-3 and TRBJ2-2; D gene ambiguous. The CDR3 is 15 amino acids. V lost 2 bases to trimming and J lost 5 bases, with 12 bases between them. Per germline, CDR1 ENHRY and CDR2 SYGVKD. The CDR3 region is CAISEPGEITGELFF. The CDR3 DNA follows: TGTGCCATCAGTGAGCCTGGGGAAATAACCGGGGAGCTGTTTTTT.

This chain uses TRBV10-3 with TRBJ1-2; no clear D. Germline lookup yields CDR1 ENHRY and CDR2 SYGVKD. V was shortened by 5 bases and J by 4 bases, with 8 bases between the two germline ends. CDR3 length: 12 residues. CDR3 protein: CAISQDPYGYTF. As DNA, the CDR3 is TGTGCCATCAGTCAGGATCCCTATGGCTACACCTTC.